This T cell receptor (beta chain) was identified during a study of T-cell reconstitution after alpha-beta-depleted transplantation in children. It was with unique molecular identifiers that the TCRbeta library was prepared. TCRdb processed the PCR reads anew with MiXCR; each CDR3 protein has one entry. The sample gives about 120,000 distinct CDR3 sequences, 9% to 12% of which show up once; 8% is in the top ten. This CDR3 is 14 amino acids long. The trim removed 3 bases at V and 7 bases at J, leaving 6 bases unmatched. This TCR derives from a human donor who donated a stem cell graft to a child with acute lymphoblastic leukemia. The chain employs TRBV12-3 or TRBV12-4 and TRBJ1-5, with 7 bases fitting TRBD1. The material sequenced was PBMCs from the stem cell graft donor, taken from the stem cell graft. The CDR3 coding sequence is TGTGCCAGCAGTTTGACAGGGAGCATGCAGCCCCAGCATTTT. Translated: CASSLTGSMQPQHF.